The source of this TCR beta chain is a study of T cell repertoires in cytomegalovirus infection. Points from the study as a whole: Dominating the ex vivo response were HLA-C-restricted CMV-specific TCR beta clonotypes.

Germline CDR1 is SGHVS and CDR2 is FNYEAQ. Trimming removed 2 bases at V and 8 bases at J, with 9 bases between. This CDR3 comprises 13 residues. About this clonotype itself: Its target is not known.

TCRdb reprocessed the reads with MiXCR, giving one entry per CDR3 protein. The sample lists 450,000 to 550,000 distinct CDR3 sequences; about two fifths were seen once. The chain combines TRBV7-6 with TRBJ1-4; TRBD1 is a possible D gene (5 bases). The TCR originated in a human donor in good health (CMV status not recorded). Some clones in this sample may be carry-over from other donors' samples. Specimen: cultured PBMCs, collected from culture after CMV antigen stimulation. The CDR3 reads CASSLNGGEKLFF. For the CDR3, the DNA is TGTGCCAGCAGCTTAAACGGGGGAGAAAAACTGTTTTTT.